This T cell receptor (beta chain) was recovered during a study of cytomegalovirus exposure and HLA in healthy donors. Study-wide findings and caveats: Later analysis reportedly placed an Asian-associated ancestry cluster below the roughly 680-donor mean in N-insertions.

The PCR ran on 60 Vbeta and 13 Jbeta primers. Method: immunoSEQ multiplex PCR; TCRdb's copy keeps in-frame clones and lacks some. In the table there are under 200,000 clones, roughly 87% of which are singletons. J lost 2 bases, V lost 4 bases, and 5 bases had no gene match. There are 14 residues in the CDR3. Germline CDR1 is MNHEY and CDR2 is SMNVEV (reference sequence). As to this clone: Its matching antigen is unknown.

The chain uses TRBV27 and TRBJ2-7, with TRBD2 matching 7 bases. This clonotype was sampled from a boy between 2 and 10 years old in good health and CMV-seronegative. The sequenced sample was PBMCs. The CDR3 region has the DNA TGTGCCAGCAGTTGGGGAGGGGCGACCTACGAGCAGTACTTC. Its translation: CASSWGGATYEQYF.